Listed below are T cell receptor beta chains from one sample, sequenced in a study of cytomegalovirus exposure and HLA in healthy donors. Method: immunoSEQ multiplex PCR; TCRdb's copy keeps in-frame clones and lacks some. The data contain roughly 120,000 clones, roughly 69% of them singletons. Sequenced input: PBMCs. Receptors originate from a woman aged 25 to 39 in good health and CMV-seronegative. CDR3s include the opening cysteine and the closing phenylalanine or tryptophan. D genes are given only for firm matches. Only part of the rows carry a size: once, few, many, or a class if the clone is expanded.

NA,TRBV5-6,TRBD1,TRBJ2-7,CASSGVGTALYEQYF,TGTGCCAGCAGCGGGGTGGGGACAGCCCTTTACGAGCAGTACTTC
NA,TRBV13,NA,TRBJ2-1,CASSFPSEYNEQFF,TGTGCCAGCAGCTTTCCTAGCGAGTACAATGAGCAGTTCTTC
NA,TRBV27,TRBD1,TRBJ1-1,CASSFLGLTGEAFF,TGTGCCAGCAGTTTCCTAGGTCTGACAGGGGAAGCTTTCTTT
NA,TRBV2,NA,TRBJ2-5,CASIVSAGQETQYF,TGTGCCAGCATAGTCTCTGCGGGACAAGAGACCCAGTACTTC
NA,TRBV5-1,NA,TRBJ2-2,CASSLGAGTRDTGELFF,TGCGCCAGCAGCTTGGGGGCCGGGACACGAGACACCGGGGAGCTGTTTTTT
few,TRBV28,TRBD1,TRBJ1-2,CASSFMDRGHGYTF,TGTGCCAGCAGTTTTATGGACAGGGGGCACGGCTACACCTTC
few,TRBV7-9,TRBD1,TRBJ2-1,CASSSKTGGLNEQFF,TGTGCCAGCAGCTCGAAGACAGGGGGCCTTAATGAGCAGTTCTTC
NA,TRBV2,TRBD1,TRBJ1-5,CASSREDRGNQPQHF,TGTGCCAGCAGTAGAGAGGACAGGGGCAATCAGCCCCAGCATTTT
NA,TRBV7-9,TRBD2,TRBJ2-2,CASSGPGLAGAGELFF,TGTGCCAGCAGCGGGCCGGGACTAGCGGGAGCCGGGGAGCTGTTTTTT
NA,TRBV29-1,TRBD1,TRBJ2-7,CSVEGQTGGEYEQYF,TGCAGCGTTGAAGGCCAGACAGGGGGCGAGTACGAGCAGTACTTC
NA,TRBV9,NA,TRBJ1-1,CASSARQSNTEAFF,TGTGCCAGCAGCGCAAGACAGAGCAACACTGAAGCTTTCTTT
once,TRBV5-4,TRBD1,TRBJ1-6,CASSLGQGQEPLHF,TGTGCCAGCAGCTTGGGACAGGGGCAGGAGCCCCTCCACTTT
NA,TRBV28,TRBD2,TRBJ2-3,CASRLAGGDTDTQYF,TGTGCCAGCAGACTAGCGGGAGGGGACACAGATACGCAGTATTTT
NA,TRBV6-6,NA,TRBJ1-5,CASSYWRGEYQPQHF,TGTGCCAGCAGTTATTGGAGGGGAGAGTATCAGCCCCAGCATTTT
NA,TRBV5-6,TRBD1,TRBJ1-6,CASSLDRGRNSPLHF,TGTGCCAGCAGCTTGGACAGGGGTAGGAATTCACCCCTCCACTTT
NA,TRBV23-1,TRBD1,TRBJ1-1,CASSQNRGGTEAFF,TGCGCCAGCAGTCAAAACAGGGGAGGAACTGAAGCTTTCTTT
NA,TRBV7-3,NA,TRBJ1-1,CASSPSSGALDTEAFF,TGTGCCAGCAGCCCCAGTTCAGGGGCTTTGGACACTGAAGCTTTCTTT
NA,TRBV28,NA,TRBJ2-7,CASRRGSYEQYF,TGTGCCAGCCGAAGGGGATCCTACGAGCAGTACTTC
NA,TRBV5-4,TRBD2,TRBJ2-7,CASSSGLDGYEQYF,TGTGCCAGCAGCTCGGGACTAGATGGCTACGAGCAGTACTTC
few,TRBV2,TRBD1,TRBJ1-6,CASTFVRTGGSPLHF,TGTGCCAGCACATTCGTTCGGACAGGCGGTTCACCCCTCCACTTT
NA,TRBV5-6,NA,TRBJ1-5,CASSLSGNNQPQHF,TGTGCCAGCAGCTTGTCAGGGAACAATCAGCCCCAGCATTTT
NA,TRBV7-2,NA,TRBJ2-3,CASSLVYTDTQYF,TGTGCCAGCAGCTTAGTCTACACAGATACGCAGTATTTT
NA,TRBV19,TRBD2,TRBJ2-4,CASSTGLAGAKNIQYF,TGTGCCAGTAGCACCGGACTAGCGGGAGCCAAAAACATTCAGTACTTC
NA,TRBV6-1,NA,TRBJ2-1,CASSSPSYEQFF,TGTGCCAGCAGTTCCCCTTCGTATGAGCAGTTCTTC
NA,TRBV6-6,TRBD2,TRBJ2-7,CASRDWTVASGNEQYF,TGTGCCAGCAGAGATTGGACTGTGGCTAGCGGGAACGAGCAGTACTTC
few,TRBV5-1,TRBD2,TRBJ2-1,CASSEGLLSSYNEQFF,TGCGCCAGCAGCGAGGGACTACTGAGCTCCTACAATGAGCAGTTCTTC
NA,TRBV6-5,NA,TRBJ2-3,CASSYRLEDTQYF,TGTGCCAGCAGTTACCGACTAGAAGATACGCAGTATTTT
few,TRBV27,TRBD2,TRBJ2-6,CASRRTSGRAGANVLTF,TGTGCCAGCAGACGGACTAGCGGGAGGGCTGGGGCCAACGTCCTGACTTTC
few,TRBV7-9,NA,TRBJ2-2,CASSLVTNTGELFF,TGTGCCAGCAGCTTAGTTACGAACACCGGGGAGCTGTTTTTT
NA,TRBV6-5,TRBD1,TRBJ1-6,CASRQGFYNSPLHF,TGTGCCAGCAGACAGGGGTTCTATAATTCACCCCTCCACTTT
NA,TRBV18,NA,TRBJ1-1,CASRQRTEAFF,TGTGCCAGCCGCCAGAGGACTGAAGCTTTCTTT
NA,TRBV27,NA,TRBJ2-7,CARRSRSSYEQYF,TGTGCCAGGCGATCGAGGAGCTCCTACGAGCAGTACTTC
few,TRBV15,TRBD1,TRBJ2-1,CATSGDSDYNEQFF,TGTGCCACCAGCGGGGACAGTGACTACAATGAGCAGTTCTTC
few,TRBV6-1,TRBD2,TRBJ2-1,CASSPGLAENNEQFF,TGTGCCAGCAGTCCCGGACTAGCGGAAAACAATGAGCAGTTCTTC
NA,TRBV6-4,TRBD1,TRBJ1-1,CASSPQGTADEAFF,TGTGCCAGCAGTCCCCAGGGGACAGCCGATGAAGCTTTCTTT
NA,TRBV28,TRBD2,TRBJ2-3,CASNGLAGFTDTQYF,TGTGCCAGCAACGGACTAGCGGGGTTCACAGATACGCAGTATTTT
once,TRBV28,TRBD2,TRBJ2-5,CASSSGGLDKTQYF,TGTGCCAGCAGCTCCGGGGGGTTAGATAAGACCCAGTACTTC
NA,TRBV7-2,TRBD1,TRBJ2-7,CASSLLTGADEQYF,TGTGCCAGCAGCTTACTAACAGGGGCGGACGAGCAGTACTTC
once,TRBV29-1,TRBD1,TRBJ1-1,CSVGGTATEAFF,TGCAGCGTTGGTGGGACAGCCACTGAAGCTTTCTTT